The source of this TCR beta chain is a study of shared clonotypes between healthy human individuals. On the study more broadly: CD4 naive and CD4 memory each took three plates per donor, while CD8 naive took two and CD8 memory one.

CDR1 is SNHLY and CDR2 is FYNNEI in the germline V gene. Losses at the gene ends were 6 bases for V and 5 bases for J; bases not matched to a gene: 7. The CDR3 is made up of 15 amino acids. Study results and caveats: Incompleteness in sorted-subset sequencing, despite large depth, was shown by rarefaction.

Original handling: Filtering differed for immunoSEQ, which gave only junction sequences without quality scores. Some clones are missing from TCRdb's copy, which holds only in-frame ones; the method was immunoSEQ multiplex PCR. The V and J calls and clone size come from that table; D and trimming were worked out from the DNA. The sample comprises about 1 million clones, approximately 68% of which are singletons, and about 1.5% rests with the top ten. Donors were healthy HIV-negative adults without recent acute infections or vaccinations. Points on this clone: Its specificity is unknown.

The sequenced sample consisted of memory CD4+ T cells sorted from blood. The sample's subset: CD45RA-negative fraction. This rearrangement joins TRBV2 to TRBJ1-1; the match to TRBD1 covers 12 bases. The clonotype was recovered from a man younger than 30 in good health. As DNA, the CDR3 is TGTGCCAGCAGCACCGGGACAGGGGGCCGAACTGAAGCTTTCTTT. Protein: CASSTGTGGRTEAFF.